This entry is about one T cell receptor beta chain. What it binds is unknown. The CDR3 has 17 residues. Trimming left V 2 bases short and J 2 bases short, with 16 bases between. Germline CDR1 is LNHDA and CDR2 is SQIVND (reference sequence). Assay used: immunoSEQ multiplex PCR; TCRdb lists only in-frame clones, some missing. The sample contains 100,000 or so clones, approximately 91% of which appear only once. This sample is part of a study of T cell responses to AZD1222 COVID-19 vaccine. Study-level results: Breadth and depth of Spike-specific TCRs rose after two AZD1222 doses. Donors were mostly white British, more females; clonal diversity possibly underestimated. Vaccine-related CD4 TCRs covered spike, predominating at 160-218 and 743-854.

The chain has TRBV19 and TRBJ1-5, with D maybe TRBD1 (5 bases). The receptor's source is an adult in good health. This material consisted of peripheral blood, taken on day 0 of AZD1222 vaccination. The CDR3 nucleotides are TGTGCCAGTAGTATAAGGGCACGGGACCGACGCAATCAGCCCCAGCATTTT. This gives the protein CASSIRARDRRNQPQHF.